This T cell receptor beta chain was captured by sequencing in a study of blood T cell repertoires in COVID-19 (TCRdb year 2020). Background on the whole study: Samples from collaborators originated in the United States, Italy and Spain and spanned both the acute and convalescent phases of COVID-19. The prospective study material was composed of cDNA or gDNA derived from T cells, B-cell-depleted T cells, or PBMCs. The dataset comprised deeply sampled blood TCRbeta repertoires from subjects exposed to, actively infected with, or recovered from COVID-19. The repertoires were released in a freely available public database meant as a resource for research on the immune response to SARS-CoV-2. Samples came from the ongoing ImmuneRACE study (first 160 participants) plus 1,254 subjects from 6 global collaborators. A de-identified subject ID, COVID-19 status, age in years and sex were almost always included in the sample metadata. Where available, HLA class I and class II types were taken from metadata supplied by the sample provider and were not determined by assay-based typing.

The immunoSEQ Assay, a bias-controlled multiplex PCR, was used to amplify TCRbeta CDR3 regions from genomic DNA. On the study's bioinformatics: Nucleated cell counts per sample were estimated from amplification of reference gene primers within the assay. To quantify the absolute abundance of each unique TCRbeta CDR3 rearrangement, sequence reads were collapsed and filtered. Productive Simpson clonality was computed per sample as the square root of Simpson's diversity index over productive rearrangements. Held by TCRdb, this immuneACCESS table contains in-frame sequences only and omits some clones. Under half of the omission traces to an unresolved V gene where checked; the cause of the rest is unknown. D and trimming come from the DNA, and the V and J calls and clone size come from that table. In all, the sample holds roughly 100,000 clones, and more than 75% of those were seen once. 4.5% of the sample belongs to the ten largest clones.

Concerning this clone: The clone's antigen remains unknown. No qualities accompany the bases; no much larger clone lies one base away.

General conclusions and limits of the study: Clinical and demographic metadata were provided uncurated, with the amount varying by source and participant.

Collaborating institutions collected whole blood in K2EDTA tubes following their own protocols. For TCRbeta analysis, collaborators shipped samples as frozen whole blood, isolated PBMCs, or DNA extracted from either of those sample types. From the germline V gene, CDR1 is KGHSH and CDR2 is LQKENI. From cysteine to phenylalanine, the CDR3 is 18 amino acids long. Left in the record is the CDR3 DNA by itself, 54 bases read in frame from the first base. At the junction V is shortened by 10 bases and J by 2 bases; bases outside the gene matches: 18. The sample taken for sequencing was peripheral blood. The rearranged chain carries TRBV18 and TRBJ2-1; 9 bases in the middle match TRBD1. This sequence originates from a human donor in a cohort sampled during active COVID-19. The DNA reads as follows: TGTGCCACCAAGAAGAGGACAGGGGATCCCCTCGCCTACAATGAGCAGTTCTTC. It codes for CATKKRTGDPLAYNEQFF.